A selection of T cell receptor beta chains follows, all from one sample in a study of shared clonotypes between healthy human individuals. Sequencing used immunoSEQ multiplex PCR; TCRdb keeps in-frame clones, though not all of them. The sample contains about 2.2 million clones, about 93% of which appear only once. Sequenced material: naive CD8+ T cells from PBMCs. Receptors originate from a man younger than 35 in good health. Some clones in this sample may be carry-over from other donors' samples. Both conserved end residues are part of each CDR3. D genes are given only for firm matches. The size entry is marked missing in some rows and otherwise reads once, few, many or a size class.

clone size	V gene	D gene	J gene	CDR3 DNA	CDR3 protein
NA	TRBV28	TRBD1	TRBJ2-7	TGTGCCAGCAGTTTACAGGGGGACTACGAGCAGTACTTC	CASSLQGDYEQYF
NA	TRBV28	NA	TRBJ2-7	TGTGCCAGCAGACCGAGCCGGGCCCCCCTCTACGAGCAGTACTTC	CASRPSRAPLYEQYF
NA	TRBV14	NA	TRBJ2-1	TGTGCCAGCAGACTCGGGGGCTATCAAGGGAATGAGCAGTTCTTC	CASRLGGYQGNEQFF
NA	TRBV27	NA	TRBJ2-7	TGTGCCAGCAGTCAGACAGGTTTCGAGCAGTACTTC	CASSQTGFEQYF
NA	TRBV5-1	TRBD2	TRBJ2-1	TGCGCCAGCAGCTCCTATATAGCGGGGGTGGTCTACAATGAGCAGTTCTTC	CASSSYIAGVVYNEQFF
NA	TRBV27	TRBD2	TRBJ2-1	TGTGCCAGCACCCTAGGACTAGCGGGGTACAATGAGCAGTTCTTC	CASTLGLAGYNEQFF
few	TRBV7-9	NA	TRBJ1-1	TGTGCCAGCAGCATCCCCCCCGCAGTGAACACTGAAGCTTTCTTT	CASSIPPAVNTEAFF
NA	TRBV28	NA	TRBJ1-2	TGTGCCAGCAGCAATCCCCTGATGTATGGCTACACCTTC	CASSNPLMYGYTF
NA	TRBV4-3	NA	TRBJ2-7	TGCGCCAGCAGCCAAGATCTGGGCCTGAACTACGAGCAGTACTTC	CASSQDLGLNYEQYF
NA	TRBV11-2	NA	TRBJ2-1	TGTGCCAGCAGCCTATCGACAGACGTTAATTACAATGAGCAGTTCTTC	CASSLSTDVNYNEQFF
NA	TRBV6-5	NA	TRBJ1-3	TGTGCCAGCAGTTACTCGATGCCGGGGACTGGAAACACCATATATTTT	CASSYSMPGTGNTIYF
NA	TRBV25-1	TRBD1	TRBJ2-7	TGTGCCACCGGGACAGGGGGGGGAGAGCAGTACTTC	CATGTGGGEQYF
NA	TRBV27	TRBD2	TRBJ2-7	TGTGCCAGCAGTTACGGACTAGCAAATGAGCAGTACTTC	CASSYGLANEQYF
NA	TRBV30	TRBD1	TRBJ1-5	TGTGCCTGGGGGACAGGCGTCCTTCCGCCCCAGCATTTT	CAWGTGVLPPQHF
NA	TRBV21-1	NA	TRBJ1-1	TGTGCCAGCAGCAAAGCGCGACGTGCGGCTTTCTTT	CASSKARRAAFF
NA	TRBV4-3	NA	TRBJ2-7	TGCGCCAGCAGCCGAGAACCGGGACTCCACTACGAGCAGTACTTC	CASSREPGLHYEQYF
NA	TRBV7-9	TRBD2	TRBJ2-1	TGTGCCAGCAGCTATACTCCTAGCGGGAGTTTTGAGCAGTTCTTC	CASSYTPSGSFEQFF
NA	TRBV4-1	TRBD2	TRBJ2-7	TGCGCCAGCAGCCAAGGGAGGACTAGCGGGAGTTTCTCCTACGAGCAGTACTTC	CASSQGRTSGSFSYEQYF
NA	TRBV19	TRBD2	TRBJ2-3	TGTGCCAGTCTAGCGGGCCTCACAGATACGCAGTATTTT	CASLAGLTDTQYF
NA	TRBV29-1	NA	TRBJ2-1	TGCAGCGCCCCCAGCGGGAGAGGGGGCGGTGAGCAGTTCTTC	CSAPSGRGGGEQFF
NA	TRBV7-6	TRBD2	TRBJ2-4	TGTGCCAGCAGCTCCGCCGGACTAGCGGGAGCCAAAAACATTCAGTACTTC	CASSSAGLAGAKNIQYF
NA	TRBV27	NA	TRBJ2-7	TGTGCCAGCAGTTTAATACCTTTGGGGCCCCACGAGCAGTACTTC	CASSLIPLGPHEQYF
NA	TRBV7-9	TRBD1	TRBJ2-1	TGTGCCAGCAGCTCCGCGGGACAGGGGTTAGCTGAGCAGTTCTTC	CASSSAGQGLAEQFF
NA	TRBV9	NA	TRBJ1-2	TGTGCCAGCAGTGATACAGGGTCGGTATATGGCTACACCTTC	CASSDTGSVYGYTF
NA	TRBV19	NA	TRBJ2-1	TGTGCCAGTAGTAGCGGAAGGAGCTCCTACAATGAGCAGTTCTTC	CASSSGRSSYNEQFF
NA	TRBV5-1	TRBD2	TRBJ2-1	TGCGCCAGCAGCTTGGCCCCTAGCGGGAGGGCCACACCGAGCTCCTACAATGAGCAGTTCTTC	CASSLAPSGRATPSSYNEQFF
NA	TRBV2	NA	TRBJ1-2	TGTGCCCCTTCTAATAGACGGGACGGAACATATGGCTACACCTTC	CAPSNRRDGTYGYTF
NA	TRBV5-4	TRBD1	TRBJ1-2	TGTGCCAGCAGCTCCGACAGGGGAGTCTATGGCTACACCTTC	CASSSDRGVYGYTF
NA	TRBV7-2	NA	TRBJ1-3	TGTGCCAGCAGCCTCTACCCGCCGGACAGCGACTCTGGAAACACCATATATTTT	CASSLYPPDSDSGNTIYF
few	TRBV11-3	NA	TRBJ2-2	TGTGCCAGCCGGCGGGGCACCGGGGAGCTGTTTTTT	CASRRGTGELFF
NA	TRBV6-6	TRBD1	TRBJ2-7	TGTGCCAGCAGAGGTTCTCGGGACAGGGGGCCCTACGAGCAGTACTTC	CASRGSRDRGPYEQYF
NA	TRBV7-9	TRBD2	TRBJ2-2	TGTGCCAGCAGCTTATTTGGCGGGAGGGCCGCCACCGGGGAGCTGTTTTTT	CASSLFGGRAATGELFF
NA	TRBV4-3	TRBD1	TRBJ1-1	TGCGCCAGCAGCCAGGTAGGGGGCCTGAACACTGAAGCTTTCTTT	CASSQVGGLNTEAFF
NA	TRBV5-4	NA	TRBJ2-6	TGTGCCAGCAGCTTCCTCCTTTCTGGGGCCAACGTCCTGACTTTC	CASSFLLSGANVLTF
NA	TRBV14	NA	TRBJ1-2	TGTGCCAGCAGCCTGCGACAGAACTATGGCTACACCTTC	CASSLRQNYGYTF
once	TRBV7-6	NA	TRBJ1-4	TGTGCCAGCAGCTTAGGGCAAATGTGGGGGACTAATGAAAAACTGTTTTTT	CASSLGQMWGTNEKLFF
NA	TRBV4-3	NA	TRBJ1-2	TGCGCCAGCAGCCAAGACGACCCGGGAATCTATGGCTACACCTTC	CASSQDDPGIYGYTF
NA	TRBV19	NA	TRBJ1-1	TGTGCCAGTAGTTGGGGGTTCAACACTGAAGCTTTCTTT	CASSWGFNTEAFF
NA	TRBV4-3	NA	TRBJ2-5	TGCGCCAGCAGCCAAGATTTTGCCGCAGGAGCGGAGTACCAAGAGACCCAGTACTTC	CASSQDFAAGAEYQETQYF
NA	TRBV28	NA	TRBJ2-7	TGTGCCAGCAGTTTCGGGGAACCCTACGAGCAGTACTTC	CASSFGEPYEQYF
once	TRBV7-9	TRBD1	TRBJ1-4	TGTGCCAGCAGCTGGGGGATACAGGGGACAACTAATGAAAAACTGTTTTTT	CASSWGIQGTTNEKLFF
NA	TRBV28	NA	TRBJ1-1	TGTGCCAGCAGTCCATGGAACACTGAAGCTTTCTTT	CASSPWNTEAFF
NA	TRBV7-6	NA	TRBJ1-1	TGTGCCAGCAGCTTAATGCGGGGAGGGGGCACTGAAGCTTTCTTT	CASSLMRGGGTEAFF
NA	TRBV27	NA	TRBJ1-1	TGTGCCAGCAGTATTTTAGGGGCAGGCACTGAAGCTTTCTTT	CASSILGAGTEAFF
few	TRBV7-9	NA	TRBJ1-1	TGTGCCAGCAGCCCCGGTGGCGCGAACACTGAAGCTTTCTTT	CASSPGGANTEAFF
NA	TRBV11-2	TRBD2	TRBJ2-1	TGTGCCAGCAGCCCCCGTGGGGGGGATCGGGGTGAGCAGTTCTTC	CASSPRGGDRGEQFF
NA	TRBV11-2	NA	TRBJ2-5	TGTGCCAGCAGCTTCACACAAGAGACCCAGTACTTC	CASSFTQETQYF
NA	TRBV11-2	NA	TRBJ1-5	TGTGCCAGCAGCTTAGCCGGGGGCAGCAATCAGCCCCAGCATTTT	CASSLAGGSNQPQHF
NA	TRBV7-9	NA	TRBJ2-6	TGTGCCAGCAGGGCGGAGGGCAGGGCCATCTCTGGGGCCAACGTCCTGACTTTC	CASRAEGRAISGANVLTF
NA	TRBV29-1	NA	TRBJ2-1	TGCAGCGTGATTACGCACAATGAGCAGTTCTTC	CSVITHNEQFF
once	TRBV5-4	TRBD2	TRBJ2-2	TGTGCCAGCAGCTTGGACCACCCCCTAGCGGGAGGACGGACCGGGGAGCTGTTTTTT	CASSLDHPLAGGRTGELFF
NA	TRBV4-1	NA	TRBJ2-1	TGCGCCAGCAGCCAAGATTGGTCTCACAATGAGCAGTTCTTC	CASSQDWSHNEQFF
NA	TRBV7-9	TRBD1	TRBJ2-3	TGTGCCAGCAGCTCCAGAGACAGGGCTCGCACAGATACGCAGTATTTT	CASSSRDRARTDTQYF
NA	TRBV20-1	NA	TRBJ2-2	TGCAGTGCTAGTTCCGGGGAGCTGTTTTTT	CSASSGELFF
NA	TRBV11-2	TRBD2	TRBJ2-1	TGTGCCAGCAGCTTGACTAGCGGGCGGTACAATGAGCAGTTCTTC	CASSLTSGRYNEQFF
NA	TRBV9	TRBD1	TRBJ1-2	TGTGCCAGCAGCGTGGGACAGGGACCCAACTATGGCTACACCTTC	CASSVGQGPNYGYTF
NA	TRBV30	NA	TRBJ2-1	TGTGCCTGGAGTGTAACGCTCAATGAGCAGTTCTTC	CAWSVTLNEQFF
NA	TRBV7-9	NA	TRBJ2-7	TGTGCCAGCAGCTCCGAAAGGACAGATCCCCCCTACGAGCAGTACTTC	CASSSERTDPPYEQYF
NA	TRBV11-2	NA	TRBJ2-4	TGTGCCAGCAGCCTATTCGACAGGGAGGGAAACATTCAGTACTTC	CASSLFDREGNIQYF